This T cell receptor beta chain is from a study of cytomegalovirus exposure and HLA in healthy donors. Whole-study findings and limits: Several of the most significant clusters were apparently associated with common viral pathogens in a later analysis. Follow-up analysis later connected one missense variant in DCLRE1C with trimming of TCR beta V- and J-genes. Analyses of presence and absence presupposed an approximately uniform sequencing depth across donors.

About this clone itself: Its antigen is still unknown.

PCR employed 60 Vbeta and 13 Jbeta primers. Libraries were prepared by immunoSEQ multiplex PCR; TCRdb keeps only in-frame clonotypes and omits some of them. The sample table includes over 200,000 clones. Per germline, CDR1 SQVTM and CDR2 ANQGSEA. CDR3 size: 12 residues. V was cut by 7 bases and J by 3 bases, with 12 bases left in between. The gene calls are TRBV29-1 and TRBJ1-2, with a weak D call TRBD1 (5 bases). Material for sequencing was PBMCs. This TCR derives from a woman in her 30s in good health and CMV-seropositive. CDR3 amino acids: CSAGGRYYGYTF. The CDR3 region has the DNA TGCAGCGCGGGGGGACGGTACTATGGCTACACCTTC. Full variable domain (missing parts from reference TRBV29-1 and TRBJ1-2): SAVISQKPSRDICQRGTSLTIQCQVDSQVTMMFWYRQQPGQSLTLIATANQGSEATYESGFVIDKFPISRPNLTFSTLTVSNMSPEDSSIYLCSAGGRYYGYTFGSGTRLTVV.